One and the same sample provided the 9 T cell receptor beta chains below, sequenced in a study of Ad26.COV2.S vaccination and SARS-CoV-2 variants. Data came from immunoSEQ multiplex PCR; TCRdb stores just in-frame clones and leaves some out. In the table there are hundreds of thousands of clones, about 91% of which are singletons. The treatment denotes: roughly 19 received Ad26.COV2.S at low or high dose, single or two shots; roughly five received placebo; per-sample allocation not given. Samples analyzed were those drawn on day 63 after the first vaccine or placebo injection. This specimen was peripheral blood, taken in a trial of Ad26.COV2.S vaccine versus placebo. The origin of the receptors is a person aged 18-60 years who received the Ad26.COV2.S COVID-19 vaccine or a placebo.

This clone was detected only a few times. This chain uses TRBV25-1 with TRBJ2-7; TRBD2 agrees at 10 bases. Germline CDR1 is MGHDK and CDR2 is SYGVNS. The CDR3 has 15 amino acids. The J segment lost 2 bases and the V segment lost 6 bases, leaving 7 bases of the junction unmatched. This CDR3 reads CASRVAGGPPYEQYV. The CDR3 DNA reads as TGTGCCAGCAGAGTAGCGGGAGGCCCGCCCTACGAGCAGTACGTC.

J is TRBJ1-4 and V is TRBV2, with unresolved D. This CDR3 contains 13 residues. The germline CDR1 and CDR2 sequences are SNHLY and FYNNEI. V dropped 8 bases and J dropped 7 bases, with 14 bases sitting between them. The CDR3 loop is CASASSVGEKLFF. For the CDR3, the DNA is TGTGCCAGCGCCAGCTCGGTTGGTGAAAAACTGTTTTTT.

The chain couples TRBV11-3 to TRBJ2-2; a possible D gene is TRBD2 (5 bases). V lost 3 bases, J lost 7 bases, and 6 bases lay in between. This CDR3 comprises 12 residues. Germline V CDR1 and CDR2: SGHNT, YENEEA. CDR3 protein: CASSFGGGELFF. CDR3 nucleotide sequence: TGTGCCAGCAGCTTTGGAGGCGGGGAGCTGTTTTTT.

The V gene is TRBV3-1 (or the pseudogene TRBV3-2), the J gene TRBJ2-7; tentatively, D is TRBD2 (5 bases). V was clipped by 4 bases and J by 4 bases, with 8 bases between them. Germline V gene lookup returns CDR1 LGHDT and CDR2 YNNKEL (reference sequence). This CDR3 has 12 residues. The CDR3 reads CASSPDWYEQYV. CDR3 bases: TGTGCCAGCAGCCCGGACTGGTACGAGCAGTACGTC.

The chain carries TRBV28 and TRBJ1-2; D gene uncertain. The CDR3 loop spans 15 amino acids. Germline CDR1 MDHEN, CDR2 SYDVKM. V gave up 1 base and J gave up 3 bases, with 12 bases separating them. CDR3 residues: CASSLFNSEDYGYTF. The CDR3 bases are TGTGCCAGCAGTTTATTTAACTCGGAGGACTATGGCTACACCTTC.

This chain connects TRBV6-4 to TRBJ2-4; D may match TRBD1 or TRBD2 (5 bases each). The CDR3 has 13 residues. The germline V gene encodes CDR1 MRHNA and CDR2 SNTAGT. V shed 4 bases and J shed 7 bases, with 11 bases lying between them. This chain's CDR3 is CASSAGWGNIQYF. CDR3 nucleotides: TGTGCCAGCAGTGCCGGGTGGGGGAACATTCAGTACTTC.

The chain has TRBV18 and TRBJ2-2, with D possibly TRBD1 on 7 matching bases. Trimming shortened V by 2 bases and J by 2 bases, and 15 bases separated the two germline ends. Germline loops: CDR1 KGHSH, CDR2 LQKENI. The CDR3 length is 17 residues. The CDR3 DNA reads as TGTGCCAGCTCACCATTTCAGGGGGGAGCAAACACCGGGGAGCTGTTTTTT. This sequence encodes CASSPFQGGANTGELFF.

The rearrangement joins TRBV7-6 to TRBJ1-2, with a possible D match to TRBD1 (5 bases). Germline assignment: CDR1 SGHVS and CDR2 FNYEAQ. Trimming left V 2 bases short and J 1 base short, with 11 bases between. This CDR3 is 15 amino acids long. This CDR3 is CASSLRYGGNYGYTF. DNA for the CDR3: TGTGCCAGCAGCTTAAGGTATGGGGGTAACTATGGCTACACCTTC.

This clone has just a few counts. The chain carries TRBV5-4 and TRBJ2-2; a weak D match, TRBD2 (5 bases). The germline V gene has CDR1 SGHNT and CDR2 YYREEE (reference sequence). The V gene lost 7 bases and the J gene lost 5 bases, with 15 bases spanning the gap. CDR3 length: 14 amino acids. The CDR3 spells CASYQRGFTGELFF. CDR3 nucleotide sequence: TGTGCCAGCTATCAACGGGGATTTACCGGGGAGCTGTTTTTT.